The T cell receptor (beta chain) described here comes from a study of blood T cell repertoires in COVID-19. Study-wide background: Whether acute or convalescent, the COVID-19 samples came from the United States, Italy and Spain. Nucleic acid was either cDNA or gDNA, and it came from T cells, B-cell-depleted T cells, or PBMCs.

Source study methods: Reference gene primer amplification in the assay estimated nucleated cell counts. The data were produced by immunoSEQ multiplex PCR, yet TCRdb's version contains in-frame clones alone and is incomplete. That table furnishes V, J and clone size, whereas the DNA furnished D and trimming. The table lists a few hundred thousand clones, about 89% of them singletons. The CDR3 totals 14 residues. V was trimmed by 2 bases and J by 2 bases, leaving 9 bases between them. Per the germline V gene, CDR1 is KGHSH and CDR2 is LQKENI. The receptor was isolated from a woman between 40 and 50 years old who had recovered from COVID-19. The rearrangement links TRBV18 to TRBJ2-5; a possible D gene is TRBD1 (6 bases). Sequencing input: peripheral blood. The CDR3 sequence: CASSPRTDQETQYF. The CDR3 DNA sequence: TGTGCCAGCTCACCAAGGACAGATCAAGAGACCCAGTACTTC. Variable domain in full (rest from reference TRBV18 and TRBJ2-5): NAGVMQNPRHLVRRRGQEARLRCSPMKGHSHVYWYRQLPEEGLKFMVYLQKENIIDESGMPKERFSAEFPKEGPSILRIQQVVRGDSAAYFCASSPRTDQETQYFGPGTRLLVL.